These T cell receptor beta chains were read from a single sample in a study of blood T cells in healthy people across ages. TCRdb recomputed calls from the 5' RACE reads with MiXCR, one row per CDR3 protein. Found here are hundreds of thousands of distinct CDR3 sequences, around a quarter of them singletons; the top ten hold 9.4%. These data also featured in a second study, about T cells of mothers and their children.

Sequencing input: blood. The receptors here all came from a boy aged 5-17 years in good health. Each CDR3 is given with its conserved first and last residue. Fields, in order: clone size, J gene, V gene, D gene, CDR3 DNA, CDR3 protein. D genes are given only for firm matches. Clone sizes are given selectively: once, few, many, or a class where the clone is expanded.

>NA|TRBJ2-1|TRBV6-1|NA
TGTGCCAGCAGTGAAGCTGGGAGGTATGTTCAGAATGAGCAGTTCTTC
CASSEAGRYVQNEQFF
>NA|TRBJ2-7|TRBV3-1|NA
TGTGCCAGCAGCCAAGATGCTAGCTTAGACTACGAGCAGTACTTC
CASSQDASLDYEQYF
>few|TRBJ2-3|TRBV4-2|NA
TGTGCCAGCAGCCAAGCAGAAACGGGACCGGAGGCGCAGTATTTT
CASSQAETGPEAQYF
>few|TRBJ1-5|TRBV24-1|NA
TGTGCCACCAGTGGTTACAGGGCCAATCAGCCCCAGCATTTT
CATSGYRANQPQHF
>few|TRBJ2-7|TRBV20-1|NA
TGCAGTGCCAGGGTTTTTGCTTCTAGGGGGTCCTACGAGCAGTACTTC
CSARVFASRGSYEQYF
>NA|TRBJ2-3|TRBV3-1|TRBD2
TGTGCCAGCAGCCAGCGGGGGGGGCGGCCAGATACGCAGTATTTT
CASSQRGGRPDTQYF
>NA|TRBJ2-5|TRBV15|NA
TGTGCCACCAGCAGTGGTACAAAACAAGAGACCCAGTACTTC
CATSSGTKQETQYF
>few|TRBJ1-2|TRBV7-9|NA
TGTGCCAGCAGCTTGGCTGTTCAGTGGCCTCAGAGGTCGGGCTACACCTTC
CASSLAVQWPQRSGYTF
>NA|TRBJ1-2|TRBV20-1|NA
TGCAGTGCAAGGGCCAGCCCTAGAGGCTATGGCTACACCTTC
CSARASPRGYGYTF
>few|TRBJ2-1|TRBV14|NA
TGTGCCAGCAGCCAAGGGCTAGAGGGGCTAACCTACAATGAGCAGTTCTTC
CASSQGLEGLTYNEQFF
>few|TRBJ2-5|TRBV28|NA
TGTGCCAGCAGTTCCCCCCGAGGGGCCCAAGAGACCCAGTACTTC
CASSSPRGAQETQYF
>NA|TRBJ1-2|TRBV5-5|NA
TGTGCCAGCAGCTTGGAGGCAGGGGTGAGCTATGGCTACACCTTC
CASSLEAGVSYGYTF
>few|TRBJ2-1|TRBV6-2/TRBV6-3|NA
TGTGCCAGCAGTTACCTGGGCCTTATGGGCAATGAGCAGTTCTTC
CASSYLGLMGNEQFF
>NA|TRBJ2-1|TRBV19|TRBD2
TGTGCCAGTAGCCAGACTAGCGGGATAGCTACGGATGAGCAGTTCTTC
CASSQTSGIATDEQFF
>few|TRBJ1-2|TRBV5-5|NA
TGTGCCAGCGGATCGGGGGGGCGCGCAGGTCATGGCTACACCTTC
CASGSGGRAGHGYTF
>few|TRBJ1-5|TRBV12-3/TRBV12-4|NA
TGTGCCAGCAGTTTAAAGAGCAATCAGCCCCAGCATTTT
CASSLKSNQPQHF
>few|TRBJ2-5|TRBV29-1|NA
TGCAGCGTTGCCCCAGGGTCCCAAGAGACCCAGTACTTC
CSVAPGSQETQYF
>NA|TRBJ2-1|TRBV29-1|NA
TGCAGCGTTAACAAAGGACTGAGTGAGCAGTTCTTC
CSVNKGLSEQFF
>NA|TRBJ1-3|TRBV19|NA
TGTGCCAGTAGTATAGTGCCTGGAAACACCATATATTTT
CASSIVPGNTIYF
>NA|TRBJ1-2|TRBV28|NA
TGTGCCAACGGGGACGAGGGCTATGGCTACACCTTC
CANGDEGYGYTF
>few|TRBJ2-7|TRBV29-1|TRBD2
TGCAGCGTTGAGAAGAGCGGGGGGAGCGAGCAGTACTTC
CSVEKSGGSEQYF
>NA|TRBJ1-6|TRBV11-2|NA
TGTGCCAGCAGCTTTTGGGGAGGCCCTAGCTCCTATAATTCACCCCTCCACTTT
CASSFWGGPSSYNSPLHF
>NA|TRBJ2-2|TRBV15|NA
TGTGCCACCAGCAGAGATTCGGACCTCGGGGAGCTGTTTTTT
CATSRDSDLGELFF
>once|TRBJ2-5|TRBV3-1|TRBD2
TGTGCCAGCAGCCTCCCTGGGAGCGGGGAGGAGACCCAGTACTTC
CASSLPGSGEETQYF
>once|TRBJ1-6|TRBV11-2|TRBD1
TGTGCCAGCAGCCCAAGTCAGTGGGGACAGGGGGCCAGCTCCTATAATTCACCCCTCCACTTT
CASSPSQWGQGASSYNSPLHF
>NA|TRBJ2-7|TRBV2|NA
TGTGCCAGCAGTGAAGTGCGTGGCCCCTACGAGCAGTACTTC
CASSEVRGPYEQYF
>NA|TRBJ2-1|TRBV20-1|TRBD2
TGCAGTGCTAGAGGATGGTTAGCGGGGCCCCTTGGGAATGAGCAGTTCTTC
CSARGWLAGPLGNEQFF
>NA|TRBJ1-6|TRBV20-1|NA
TGCAGTGCAAGCAGGGTCAATTCACCCCTCCACTTT
CSASRVNSPLHF
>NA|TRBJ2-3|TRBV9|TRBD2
TGTGCCAGCAGCCTCCATGCTAGCGGGATCAGCACAGATACGCAGTATTTT
CASSLHASGISTDTQYF
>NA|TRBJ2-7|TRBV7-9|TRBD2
TGTGCCAGCAGAGGGACTAGCGTACGCGAGCAGTACTTC
CASRGTSVREQYF
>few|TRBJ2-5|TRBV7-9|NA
TGTGCCAGCAGCTTAACCCCTGACACGACCCAGTACTTC
CASSLTPDTTQYF
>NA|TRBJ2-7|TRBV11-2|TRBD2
TGTGCCAGCAGAAAAATTGCCGGGACTAGCGGCTACGAGCAGTACTTC
CASRKIAGTSGYEQYF
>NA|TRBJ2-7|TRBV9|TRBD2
TGTGCCAGCAGCTCAGGACTAGCGGTCTCCTCCTACGAGCAGTACTTC
CASSSGLAVSSYEQYF
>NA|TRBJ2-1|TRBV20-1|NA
TGCAGTGCTAGACATGAGTTTTCCTACAATGAGCAGTTCTTC
CSARHEFSYNEQFF
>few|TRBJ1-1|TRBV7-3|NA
TGTGCCAGCGGGGACACCTTAAACACTGAAGCTTTCTTT
CASGDTLNTEAFF
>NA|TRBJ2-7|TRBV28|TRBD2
TGTGCCAGCAGTGCCACCGGGGGGACCTACGAGCAGTACTTC
CASSATGGTYEQYF
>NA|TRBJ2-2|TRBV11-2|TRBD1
TGTGCCAGCAGGCTACAGGGGGCGAACACCGGGGAGCTGTTTTTT
CASRLQGANTGELFF
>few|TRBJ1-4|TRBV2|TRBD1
TGTGCCAGCAAGGGGGACAGACCAAATGAAAAACTGTTTTTT
CASKGDRPNEKLFF
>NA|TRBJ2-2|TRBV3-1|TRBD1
TGTGCCAGCAGCCAAGTATCCGGGACAGGTACCACCGGGGAGCTGTTTTTT
CASSQVSGTGTTGELFF
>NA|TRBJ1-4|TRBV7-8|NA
TGTGCCAGCAGCTTAGGCCGCGGGGTGGGGGAAAAACTGTTTTTT
CASSLGRGVGEKLFF
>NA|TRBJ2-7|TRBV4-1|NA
TGCGCCAGCAGCCAAGATACGTACAGCCTTCGGGAGCAGTACTTC
CASSQDTYSLREQYF
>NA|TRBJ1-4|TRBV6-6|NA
TGTGCCAGCATGGTTTATACTAATGAACAACTGTTTTTT
CASMVYTNEQLFF
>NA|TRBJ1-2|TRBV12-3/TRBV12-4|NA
TGTGCCAGCAGTTTAGGTTCAGGGAGAGAGGGCTACACCTTC
CASSLGSGREGYTF
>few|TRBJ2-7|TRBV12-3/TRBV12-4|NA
TGTGCCAGCAGTTTTAGCGTACCGCCCTACGAGCAGTACTTC
CASSFSVPPYEQYF
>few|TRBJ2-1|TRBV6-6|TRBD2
TGTGCCAGCAGTTTTGGACTAGCGGTCAATGAGCAGTTCTTC
CASSFGLAVNEQFF